This TCR beta chain was identified during a study of blood T cell repertoires in COVID-19. This CDR3 has 14 residues. Germline loops: CDR1 SGHAT, CDR2 FQNNGV. The J segment lost 10 bases and the V segment lost 6 bases, leaving 4 bases of the junction unmatched. The method was immunoSEQ multiplex PCR; TCRdb's version includes in-frame clones alone and lacks a portion of them. The table has 130,000 to 150,000 clones, about four fifths seen once. The TCR comes from a middle-aged man with acute COVID-19. The chain uses TRBV11-2 and TRBJ2-1; 15 bases match TRBD2. The source material was PBMCs or T cells enriched from blood (not recorded which). CDR3 bases: TGTGCCAGCAGTTGGACTAGCGGGAGGGGGGAGCAGTTCTTC. It encodes CASSWTSGRGEQFF.